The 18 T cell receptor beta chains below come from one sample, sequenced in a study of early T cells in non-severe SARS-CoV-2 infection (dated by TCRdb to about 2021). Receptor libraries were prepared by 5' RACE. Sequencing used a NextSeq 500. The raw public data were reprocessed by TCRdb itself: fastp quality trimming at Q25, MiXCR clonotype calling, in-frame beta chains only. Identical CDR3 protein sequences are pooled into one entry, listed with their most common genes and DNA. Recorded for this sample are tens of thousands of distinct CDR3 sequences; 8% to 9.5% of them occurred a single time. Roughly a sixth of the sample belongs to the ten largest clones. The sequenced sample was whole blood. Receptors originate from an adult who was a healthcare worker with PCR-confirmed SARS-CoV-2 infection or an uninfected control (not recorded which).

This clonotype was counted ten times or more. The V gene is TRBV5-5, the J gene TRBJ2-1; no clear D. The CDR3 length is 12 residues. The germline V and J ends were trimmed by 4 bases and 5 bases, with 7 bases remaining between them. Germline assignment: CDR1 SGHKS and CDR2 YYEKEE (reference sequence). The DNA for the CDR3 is TGTGCCAGCAGCAAAGGAAACAATGAGCAGTTCTTC. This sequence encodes CASSKGNNEQFF.

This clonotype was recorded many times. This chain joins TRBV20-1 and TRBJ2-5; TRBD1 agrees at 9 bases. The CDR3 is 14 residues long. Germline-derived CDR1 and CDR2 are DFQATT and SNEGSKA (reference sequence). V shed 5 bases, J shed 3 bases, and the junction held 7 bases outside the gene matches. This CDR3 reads CSAWGTGLEETQYF. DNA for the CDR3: TGCAGTGCTTGGGGGACAGGGCTGGAAGAGACCCAGTACTTC.

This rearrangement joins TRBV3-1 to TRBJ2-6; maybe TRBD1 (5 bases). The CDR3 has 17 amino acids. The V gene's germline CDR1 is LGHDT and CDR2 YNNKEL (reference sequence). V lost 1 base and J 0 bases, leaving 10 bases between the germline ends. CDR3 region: CASSQASTASGANVLTF. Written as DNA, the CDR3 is TGTGCCAGCAGCCAAGCCTCGACAGCCTCTGGGGCCAACGTCCTGACTTTC.

CDR3 sequence (DNA): TGTGCCAGCAGCCCGAGGGCTAGCGGGAGTGTCGGAACCGGGGAGCTGTTTTTT. Its protein is CASSPRASGSVGTGELFF. The chain is built from TRBV4-2 and TRBJ2-2; 10 bases align to TRBD2. V was pared by 4 bases and J by 5 bases, with 13 bases of the junction left unmatched. The CDR3 runs to 18 residues. Germline CDR1 LGHNA, CDR2 YNFKEQ.

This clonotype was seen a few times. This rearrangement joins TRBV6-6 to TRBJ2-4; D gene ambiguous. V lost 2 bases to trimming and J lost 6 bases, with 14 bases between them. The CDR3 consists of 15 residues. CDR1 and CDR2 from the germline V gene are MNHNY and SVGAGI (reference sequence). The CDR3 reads CASSYHPSRRNIQYF. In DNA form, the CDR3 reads TGTGCCAGCAGTTACCATCCATCACGGAGAAACATTCAGTACTTC.

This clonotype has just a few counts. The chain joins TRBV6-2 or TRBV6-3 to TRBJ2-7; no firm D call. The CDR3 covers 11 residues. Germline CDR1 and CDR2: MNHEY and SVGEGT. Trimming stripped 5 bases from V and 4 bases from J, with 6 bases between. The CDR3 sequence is CASSQWYEQYF. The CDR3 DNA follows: TGTGCCAGCAGTCAGTGGTACGAGCAGTACTTC.

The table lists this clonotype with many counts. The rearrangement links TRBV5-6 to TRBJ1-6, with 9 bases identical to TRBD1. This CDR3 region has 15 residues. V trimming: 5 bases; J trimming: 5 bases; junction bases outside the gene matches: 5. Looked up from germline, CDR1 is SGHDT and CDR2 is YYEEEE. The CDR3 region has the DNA TGTGCCAGCAGAAGGACAGGGGTGGATAATTCACCCCTCCACTTT. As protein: CASRRTGVDNSPLHF.

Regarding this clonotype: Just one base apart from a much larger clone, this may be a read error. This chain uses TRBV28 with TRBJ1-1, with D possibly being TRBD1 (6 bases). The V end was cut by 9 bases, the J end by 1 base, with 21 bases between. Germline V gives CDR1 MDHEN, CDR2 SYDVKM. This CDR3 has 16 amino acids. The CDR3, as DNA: TGTGCCAGTGGGGCCACAGGGAGCAGAAAGAACACTGAAGCTTTCTTT. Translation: CASGATGSRKNTEAFF.

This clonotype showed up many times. CDR3 DNA: TGCGCCAGCGGAACTAGCGGGACTGTAGATACGCAGTATTTT. Its translation: CASGTSGTVDTQYF. This chain joins TRBV5-1 and TRBJ2-3, with TRBD2 matching 10 bases. Germline loops: CDR1 SGHRS, CDR2 YFSETQ. This CDR3 comprises 14 residues. V shed 7 bases and J 5 bases; nucleotides not matched to a gene: 7.

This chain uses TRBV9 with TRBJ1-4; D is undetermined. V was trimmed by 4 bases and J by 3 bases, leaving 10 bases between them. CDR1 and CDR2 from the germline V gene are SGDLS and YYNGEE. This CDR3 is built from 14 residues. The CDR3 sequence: CASSPSRSNEKLFF. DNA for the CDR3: TGTGCCAGCAGCCCCTCCCGGTCTAATGAAAAACTGTTTTTT.

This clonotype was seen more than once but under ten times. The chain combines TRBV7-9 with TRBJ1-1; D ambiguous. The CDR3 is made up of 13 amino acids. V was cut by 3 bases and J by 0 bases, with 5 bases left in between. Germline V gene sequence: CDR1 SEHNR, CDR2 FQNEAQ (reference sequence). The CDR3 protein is CASSFSLNTEAFF. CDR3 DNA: TGTGCCAGCAGCTTCAGTCTGAACACTGAAGCTTTCTTT.

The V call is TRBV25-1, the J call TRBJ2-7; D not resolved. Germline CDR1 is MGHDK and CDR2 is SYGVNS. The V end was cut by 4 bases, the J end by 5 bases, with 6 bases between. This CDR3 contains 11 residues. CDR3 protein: CASSGYHEQYF. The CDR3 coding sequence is TGTGCCAGCAGTGGCTATCACGAGCAGTACTTC.

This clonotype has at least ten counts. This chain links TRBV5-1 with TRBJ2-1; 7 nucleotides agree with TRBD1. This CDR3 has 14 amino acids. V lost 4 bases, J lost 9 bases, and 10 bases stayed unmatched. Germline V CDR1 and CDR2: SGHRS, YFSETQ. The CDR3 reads CASSRDSSFPEQFF. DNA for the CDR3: TGCGCCAGCAGCCGGGACAGCTCTTTCCCTGAGCAGTTCTTC.

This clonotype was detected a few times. The CDR3 loop reads CASSQRLAGRAADTQYF. The CDR3 DNA reads as TGTGCCAGCAGCCAAAGACTAGCGGGGCGGGCGGCAGATACGCAGTATTTT. The rearrangement joins TRBV3-1 to TRBJ2-3, with 11 bases aligning to TRBD2. Germline-derived CDR1 and CDR2 are LGHDT and YNNKEL (reference sequence). This CDR3 spans 17 amino acids. Trimming removed 2 bases from V and 4 bases from J; junction bases left unmatched: 8.

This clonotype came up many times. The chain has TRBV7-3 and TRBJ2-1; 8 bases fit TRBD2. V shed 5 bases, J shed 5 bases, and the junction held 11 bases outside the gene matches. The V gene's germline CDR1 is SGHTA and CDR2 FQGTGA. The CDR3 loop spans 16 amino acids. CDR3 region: CASSPGVAGPNNEQFF. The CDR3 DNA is TGTGCCAGCAGCCCCGGGGTAGCGGGGCCTAACAATGAGCAGTTCTTC.

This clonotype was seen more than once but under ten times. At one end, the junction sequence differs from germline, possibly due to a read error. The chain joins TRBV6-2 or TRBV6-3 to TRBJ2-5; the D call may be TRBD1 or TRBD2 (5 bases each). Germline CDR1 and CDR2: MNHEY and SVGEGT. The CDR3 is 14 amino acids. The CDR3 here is CASSPGPNQEAQYF. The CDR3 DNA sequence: TGTGCCAGCAGTCCGGGACCGAACCAAGAGGCCCAGTACTTC.

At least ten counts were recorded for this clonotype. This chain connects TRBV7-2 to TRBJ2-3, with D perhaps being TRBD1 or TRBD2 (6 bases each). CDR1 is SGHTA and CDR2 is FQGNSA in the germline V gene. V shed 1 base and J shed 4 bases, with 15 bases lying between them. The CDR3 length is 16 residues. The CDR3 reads CASSLVGPGGPDTQYF. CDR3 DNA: TGTGCCAGCAGCTTAGTTGGCCCCGGGGGCCCAGATACGCAGTATTTT.

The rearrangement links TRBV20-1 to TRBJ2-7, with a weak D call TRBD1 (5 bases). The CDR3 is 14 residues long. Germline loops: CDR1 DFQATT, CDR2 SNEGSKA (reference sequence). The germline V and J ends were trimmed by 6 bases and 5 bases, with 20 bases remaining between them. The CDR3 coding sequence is TGCAGTGCGCAGGCTCAGGGTCCACGGGACGAGCAGTACTTC. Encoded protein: CSAQAQGPRDEQYF.